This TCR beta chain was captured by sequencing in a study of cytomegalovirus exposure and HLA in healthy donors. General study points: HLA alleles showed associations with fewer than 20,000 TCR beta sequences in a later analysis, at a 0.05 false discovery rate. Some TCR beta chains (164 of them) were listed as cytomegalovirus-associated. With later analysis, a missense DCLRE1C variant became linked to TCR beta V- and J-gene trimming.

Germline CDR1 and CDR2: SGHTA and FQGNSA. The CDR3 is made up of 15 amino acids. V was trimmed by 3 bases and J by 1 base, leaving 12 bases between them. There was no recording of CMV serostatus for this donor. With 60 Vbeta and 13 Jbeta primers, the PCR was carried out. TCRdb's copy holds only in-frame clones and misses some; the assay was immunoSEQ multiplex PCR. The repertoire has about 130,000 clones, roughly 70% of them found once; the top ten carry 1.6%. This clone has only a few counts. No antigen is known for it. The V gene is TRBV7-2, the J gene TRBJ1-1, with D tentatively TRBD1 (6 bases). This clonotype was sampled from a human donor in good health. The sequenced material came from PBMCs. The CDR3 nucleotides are TGTGCCAGCAGCTTTCAAGTAGGGGGGAACACTGAAGCTTTCTTT. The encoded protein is CASSFQVGGNTEAFF.